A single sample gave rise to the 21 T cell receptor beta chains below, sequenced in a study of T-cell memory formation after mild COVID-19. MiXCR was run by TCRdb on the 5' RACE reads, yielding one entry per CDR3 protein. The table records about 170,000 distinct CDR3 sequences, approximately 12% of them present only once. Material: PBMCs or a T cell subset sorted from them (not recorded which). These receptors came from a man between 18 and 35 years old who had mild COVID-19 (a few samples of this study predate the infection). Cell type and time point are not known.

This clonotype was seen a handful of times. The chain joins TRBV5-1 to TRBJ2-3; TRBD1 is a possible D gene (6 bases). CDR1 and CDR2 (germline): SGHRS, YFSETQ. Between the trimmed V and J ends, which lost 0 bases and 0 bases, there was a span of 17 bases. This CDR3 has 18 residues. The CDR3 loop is CASSLGIGGELSTDTQYF. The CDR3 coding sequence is TGCGCCAGCAGCTTGGGTATTGGGGGCGAATTGAGCACAGATACGCAGTATTTT.

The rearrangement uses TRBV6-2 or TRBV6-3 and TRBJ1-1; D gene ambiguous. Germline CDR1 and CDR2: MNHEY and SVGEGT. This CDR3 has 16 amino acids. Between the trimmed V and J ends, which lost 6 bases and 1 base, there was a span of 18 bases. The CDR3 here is CASRHAQLNQNTEAFF. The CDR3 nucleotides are TGTGCCAGCAGACACGCCCAGCTGAATCAGAACACTGAAGCTTTCTTT.

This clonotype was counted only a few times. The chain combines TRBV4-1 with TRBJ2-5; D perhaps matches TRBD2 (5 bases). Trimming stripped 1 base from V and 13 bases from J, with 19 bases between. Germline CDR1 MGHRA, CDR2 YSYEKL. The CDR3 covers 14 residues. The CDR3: CASSQVLRDYMTYF. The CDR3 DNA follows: TGCGCCAGCAGCCAAGTCCTAAGAGACTACATGACGTACTTC.

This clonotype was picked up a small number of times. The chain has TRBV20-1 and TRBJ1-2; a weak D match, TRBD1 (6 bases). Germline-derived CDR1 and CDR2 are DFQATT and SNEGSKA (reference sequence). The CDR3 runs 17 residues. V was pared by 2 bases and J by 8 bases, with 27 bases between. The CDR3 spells CSARKVPGQPSLDGYTF. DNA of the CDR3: TGCAGTGCTAGAAAGGTACCAGGACAGCCCAGTCTAGACGGCTACACCTTC.

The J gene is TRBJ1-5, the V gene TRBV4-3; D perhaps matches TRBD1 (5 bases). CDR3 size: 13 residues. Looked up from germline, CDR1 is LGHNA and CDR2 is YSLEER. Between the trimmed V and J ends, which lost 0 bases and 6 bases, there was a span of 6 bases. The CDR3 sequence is CASSQDQGQPQHF. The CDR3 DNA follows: TGCGCCAGCAGCCAAGATCAGGGTCAGCCCCAGCATTTT.

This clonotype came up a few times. Written as DNA, the CDR3 is TGTGCCAGCAGTTTCGGGCAGGGGAATAATTCACCCCTCCACTTT. It translates to CASSFGQGNNSPLHF. The chain combines TRBV12-3 or TRBV12-4 with TRBJ1-6, with D maybe TRBD1 (6 bases). Trimming stripped 3 bases from V and 5 bases from J, with 11 bases between. This CDR3 is built from 15 residues.

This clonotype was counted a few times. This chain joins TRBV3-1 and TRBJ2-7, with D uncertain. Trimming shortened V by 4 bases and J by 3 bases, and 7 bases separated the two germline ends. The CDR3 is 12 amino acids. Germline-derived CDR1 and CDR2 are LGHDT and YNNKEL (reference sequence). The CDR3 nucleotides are TGTGCCAGCAGCCGGAGTGACTACGAGCAGTACTTC. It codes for CASSRSDYEQYF.

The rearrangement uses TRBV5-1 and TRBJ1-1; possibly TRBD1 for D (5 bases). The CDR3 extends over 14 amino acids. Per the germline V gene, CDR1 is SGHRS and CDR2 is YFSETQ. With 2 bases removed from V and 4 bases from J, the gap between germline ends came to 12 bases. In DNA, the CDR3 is TGCGCCAGCAGCTTCGCCCAGGGAGCCACTGAAGCTTTCTTT. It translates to CASSFAQGATEAFF. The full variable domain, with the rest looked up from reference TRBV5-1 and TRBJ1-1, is KAGVTQTPRYLIKTRGQQVTLSCSPISGHRSVSWYQQTPGQGLQFLFEYFSETQRNKGNFPGRFSGRQFSNSRSEMNVSTLELGDSALYLCASSFAQGATEAFFGQGTRLTVV.

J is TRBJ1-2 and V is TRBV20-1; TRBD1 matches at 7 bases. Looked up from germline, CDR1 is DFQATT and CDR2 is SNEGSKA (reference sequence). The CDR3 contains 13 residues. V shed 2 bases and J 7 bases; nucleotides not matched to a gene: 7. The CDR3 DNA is TGCAGTGCTAGACAGACAGGGACTGGTGGCTACACCTTC. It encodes CSARQTGTGGYTF.

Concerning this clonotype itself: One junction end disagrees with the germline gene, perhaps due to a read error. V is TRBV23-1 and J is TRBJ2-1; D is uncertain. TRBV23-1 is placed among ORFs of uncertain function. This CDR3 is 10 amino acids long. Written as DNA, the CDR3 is TGCGCCAGCAGTCCCCCCAGGCCTGGATTC. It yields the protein CASSPPRPGF.

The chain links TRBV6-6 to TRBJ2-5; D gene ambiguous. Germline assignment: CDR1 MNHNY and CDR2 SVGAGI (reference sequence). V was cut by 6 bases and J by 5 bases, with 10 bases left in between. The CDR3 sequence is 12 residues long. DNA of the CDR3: TGTGCCAGCAGCTTAAATCGGGAGACCCAGTACTTC. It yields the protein CASSLNRETQYF.

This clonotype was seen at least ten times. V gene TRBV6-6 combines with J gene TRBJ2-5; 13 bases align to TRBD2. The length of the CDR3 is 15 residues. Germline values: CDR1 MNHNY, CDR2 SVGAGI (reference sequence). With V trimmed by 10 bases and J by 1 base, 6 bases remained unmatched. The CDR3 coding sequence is TGTGCCACTAGGGGGACTAGCGGGGTCCAAGAGACCCAGTACTTC. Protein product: CATRGTSGVQETQYF.

CDR3 sequence: CASSYGIAGGYNEQFF. DNA for the CDR3: TGTGCCAGCAGTTACGGAATAGCGGGGGGGTACAATGAGCAGTTCTTC. The chain links TRBV6-5 to TRBJ2-1, with TRBD2 matching 11 bases. Germline CDR1 MNHEY, CDR2 SVGAGI. V dropped 2 bases and J dropped 4; count of bases not matched to a gene: 4. CDR3 length: 16 amino acids.

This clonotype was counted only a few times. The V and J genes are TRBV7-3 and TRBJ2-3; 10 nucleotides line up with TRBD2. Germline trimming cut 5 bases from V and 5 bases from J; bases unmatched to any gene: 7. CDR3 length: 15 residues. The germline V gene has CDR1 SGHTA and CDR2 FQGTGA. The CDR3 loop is CASSRAGGTGDTQYF. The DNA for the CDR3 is TGTGCCAGCAGCCGAGCGGGGGGGACAGGAGATACGCAGTATTTT.

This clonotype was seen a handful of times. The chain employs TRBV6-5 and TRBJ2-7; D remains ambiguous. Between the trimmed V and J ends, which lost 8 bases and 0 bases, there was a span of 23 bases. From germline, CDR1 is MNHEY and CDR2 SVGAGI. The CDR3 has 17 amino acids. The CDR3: CASLPQATLASSYEQYF. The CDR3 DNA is TGTGCCAGCCTCCCCCAGGCGACCCTTGCTAGCTCCTACGAGCAGTACTTC.

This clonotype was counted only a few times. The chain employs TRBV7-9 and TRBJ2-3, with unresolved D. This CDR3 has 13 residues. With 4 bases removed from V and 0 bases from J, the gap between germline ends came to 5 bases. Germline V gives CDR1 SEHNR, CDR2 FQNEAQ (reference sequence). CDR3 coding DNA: TGTGCCAGCAGCTCTACTAGCACAGATACGCAGTATTTT. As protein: CASSSTSTDTQYF.

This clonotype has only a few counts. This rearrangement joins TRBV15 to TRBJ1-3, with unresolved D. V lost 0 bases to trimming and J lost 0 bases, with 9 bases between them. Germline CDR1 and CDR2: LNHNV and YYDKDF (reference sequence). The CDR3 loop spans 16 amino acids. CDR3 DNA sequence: TGTGCCACCAGCAGAGATTCAGGAGCCTCTGGAAACACCATATATTTT. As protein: CATSRDSGASGNTIYF.

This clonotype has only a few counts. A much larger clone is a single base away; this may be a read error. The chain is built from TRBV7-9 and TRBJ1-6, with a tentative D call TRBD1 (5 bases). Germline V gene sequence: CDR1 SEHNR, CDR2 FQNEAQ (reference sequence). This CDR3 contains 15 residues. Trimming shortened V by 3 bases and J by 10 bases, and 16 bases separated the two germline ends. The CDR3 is CASSFGGEGKSPLHF. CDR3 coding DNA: TGTGCCAGCAGCTTTGGAGGGGAGGGAAAGTCACCCCTCCACTTT.

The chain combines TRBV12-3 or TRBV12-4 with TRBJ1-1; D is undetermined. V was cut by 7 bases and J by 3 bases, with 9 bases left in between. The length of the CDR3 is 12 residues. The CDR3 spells CASNLGDTEAFF. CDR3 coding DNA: TGTGCCAGCAACCTTGGAGACACTGAAGCTTTCTTT.

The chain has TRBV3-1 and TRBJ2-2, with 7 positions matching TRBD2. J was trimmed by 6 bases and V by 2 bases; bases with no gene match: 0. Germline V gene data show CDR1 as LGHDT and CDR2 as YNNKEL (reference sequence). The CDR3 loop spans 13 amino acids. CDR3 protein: CASSQRGAGELFF. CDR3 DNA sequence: TGTGCCAGCAGCCAACGGGGGGCCGGGGAGCTGTTTTTT.

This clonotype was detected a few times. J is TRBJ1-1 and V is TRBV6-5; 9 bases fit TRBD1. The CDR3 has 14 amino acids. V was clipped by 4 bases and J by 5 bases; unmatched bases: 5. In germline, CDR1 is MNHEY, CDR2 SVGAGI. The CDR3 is CASSFTGTGTEAFF. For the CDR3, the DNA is TGTGCCAGCAGTTTCACCGGGACAGGGACTGAAGCTTTCTTT.